These T cell receptor beta chains were read from a single sample in a study of T-cell reconstitution after alpha-beta-depleted transplantation in children. Using its own MiXCR run on the PCR reads, TCRdb lists one record per CDR3 protein. The sample has around 270,000 distinct CDR3 sequences, 9.5% to 13% seen once. The sequenced sample was PBMCs, obtained before TCRalphabeta/CD19-depleted stem cell transplant. The receptor source for this set is a boy in the first two years of life with acute myeloid leukemia, due to receive a stem cell transplant. The CDR3 runs from the conserved cysteine through the conserved F or W. Fields, in order: CDR3 protein, CDR3 DNA, clone size, D gene, V gene, J gene. A D gene is named only where the DNA matches it firmly. Clone size is not always given. Where it is, it says once, few, many or a class for expanded clones.

CDR3aa: CASSQDHTRPRNIQYF; CDR3nt: TGCGCCAGCAGCCAAGATCACACTAGACCAAGAAACATTCAGTACTTC; abundance: many; d_gene: .; v_gene: TRBV4-3; j_gene: TRBJ2-4
CDR3aa: CASSLGGLHQETQYF; CDR3nt: TGTGCCAGCAGCCTCGGAGGACTTCACCAAGAGACCCAGTACTTC; abundance: many; d_gene: .; v_gene: TRBV3-1; j_gene: TRBJ2-5
CDR3aa: CASSFGGGSLDTQYF; CDR3nt: TGTGCCAGCAGTTTCGGTGGCGGGAGTTTAGATACGCAGTATTTT; abundance: many; d_gene: TRBD2; v_gene: TRBV6-2/TRBV6-3; j_gene: TRBJ2-3
CDR3aa: CASSLEHGFSSYEQYF; CDR3nt: TGTGCCAGCAGCTTAGAGCACGGATTTAGCTCCTACGAGCAGTACTTC; abundance: many; d_gene: .; v_gene: TRBV7-9; j_gene: TRBJ2-7
CDR3aa: CASSWPRTPSGNTIYF; CDR3nt: TGTGCCAGCAGTTGGCCTCGGACCCCGTCCGGAAACACCATATATTTT; abundance: many; d_gene: .; v_gene: TRBV28; j_gene: TRBJ1-3
CDR3aa: CASSFRGFYNEQFF; CDR3nt: TGTGCCAGCAGCTTCAGGGGTTTCTACAATGAGCAGTTCTTC; abundance: many; d_gene: .; v_gene: TRBV7-9; j_gene: TRBJ2-1
CDR3aa: CASSTRGELFF; CDR3nt: TGCGCCAGCAGTACGCGCGGGGAGCTGTTTTTT; abundance: many; d_gene: .; v_gene: TRBV10-2; j_gene: TRBJ2-2
CDR3aa: CSVAGPKGWTGELFF; CDR3nt: TGCAGCGTCGCGGGCCCCAAGGGGTGGACCGGGGAGCTGTTTTTT; abundance: many; d_gene: .; v_gene: TRBV29-1; j_gene: TRBJ2-2
CDR3aa: CASSPGLAGGTYEQYF; CDR3nt: TGTGCCAGCAGCCCAGGACTAGCGGGGGGGACCTACGAGCAGTACTTC; abundance: many; d_gene: TRBD2; v_gene: TRBV13; j_gene: TRBJ2-7
CDR3aa: CSVEKLRTFSGGNIQYF; CDR3nt: TGCAGCGTCGAGAAGTTGCGGACCTTTAGCGGGGGAAACATTCAGTACTTC; abundance: many; d_gene: TRBD2; v_gene: TRBV29-1; j_gene: TRBJ2-4
CDR3aa: CASSQGDWTSGGDTQYF; CDR3nt: TGTGCCAGCAGCCAAGGTGATTGGACTAGCGGCGGGGATACGCAGTATTTT; abundance: many; d_gene: TRBD2; v_gene: TRBV4-2; j_gene: TRBJ2-3
CDR3aa: CASGGGAPSTDTQYF; CDR3nt: TGTGCCAGCGGAGGCGGGGCCCCTAGCACAGATACGCAGTATTTT; abundance: .; d_gene: .; v_gene: TRBV28; j_gene: TRBJ2-3
CDR3aa: CSAREWTSGRGFYEQYF; CDR3nt: TGCAGTGCTAGAGAATGGACTAGCGGGAGAGGTTTCTACGAGCAGTACTTC; abundance: many; d_gene: TRBD2; v_gene: TRBV20-1; j_gene: TRBJ2-7
CDR3aa: CASSYFDTSFTGELFF; CDR3nt: TGTGCCAGCAGTTATTTCGACACCTCCTTCACCGGGGAGCTGTTTTTT; abundance: many; d_gene: .; v_gene: TRBV6-2/TRBV6-3; j_gene: TRBJ2-2
CDR3aa: CASSLKGAHEKLFF; CDR3nt: TGTGCCAGCAGCTTAAAGGGGGCTCATGAAAAACTGTTTTTT; abundance: many; d_gene: TRBD1; v_gene: TRBV11-2; j_gene: TRBJ1-4
CDR3aa: CANSTGGSNQPQHF; CDR3nt: TGTGCCAACAGTACAGGGGGTTCCAATCAGCCCCAGCATTTT; abundance: .; d_gene: TRBD1; v_gene: TRBV25-1; j_gene: TRBJ1-5
CDR3aa: CASSEARWARDNEQFF; CDR3nt: TGTGCCAGCAGTGAAGCGCGATGGGCGAGGGACAATGAGCAGTTCTTC; abundance: .; d_gene: .; v_gene: TRBV2; j_gene: TRBJ2-1
CDR3aa: CASSTRHYYSNQPQHF; CDR3nt: TGTGCCAGTAGTACCCGACACTATTATAGCAATCAGCCCCAGCATTTT; abundance: .; d_gene: .; v_gene: TRBV19; j_gene: TRBJ1-5
CDR3aa: CASSYGDRDNQPQHF; CDR3nt: TGTGCCAGCAGTTACGGTGACAGAGACAATCAGCCCCAGCATTTT; abundance: .; d_gene: .; v_gene: TRBV6-2/TRBV6-3; j_gene: TRBJ1-5
CDR3aa: CSARGQPSLYEQYF; CDR3nt: TGCAGTGCTAGGGGGCAGCCCTCTCTATACGAGCAGTACTTC; abundance: few; d_gene: .; v_gene: TRBV20-1; j_gene: TRBJ2-7
CDR3aa: CASTPWGTGPGTIQYF; CDR3nt: TGTGCCAGCACTCCATGGGGGACAGGGCCAGGTACGATTCAGTACTTC; abundance: many; d_gene: TRBD1; v_gene: TRBV28; j_gene: TRBJ2-4
CDR3aa: CASSRGVSSYNEQFF; CDR3nt: TGTGCCAGCAGCCGCGGGGTGTCTTCATACAATGAGCAGTTCTTC; abundance: .; d_gene: .; v_gene: TRBV13; j_gene: TRBJ2-1
CDR3aa: CASSYGQGWYGYTF; CDR3nt: TGCGCCAGCAGCTATGGACAGGGTTGGTATGGCTACACCTTC; abundance: few; d_gene: TRBD1; v_gene: TRBV5-1; j_gene: TRBJ1-2
CDR3aa: CASLEGTSVNEQFF; CDR3nt: TGTGCCAGCTTAGAGGGGACTAGCGTCAATGAGCAGTTCTTC; abundance: many; d_gene: TRBD2; v_gene: TRBV7-2; j_gene: TRBJ2-1
CDR3aa: CASSLGITGANYGYTF; CDR3nt: TGTGCCAGCAGCTTGGGAATTACAGGGGCTAACTATGGCTACACCTTC; abundance: few; d_gene: TRBD1; v_gene: TRBV5-5; j_gene: TRBJ1-2
CDR3aa: CASSSTGGPTDTQYF; CDR3nt: TGTGCCAGCAGCTCGACAGGGGGCCCCACAGATACGCAGTATTTT; abundance: many; d_gene: TRBD1; v_gene: TRBV7-6; j_gene: TRBJ2-3
CDR3aa: CASGLGRTYNEQFF; CDR3nt: TGTGCTAGTGGTTTGGGGAGGACCTACAATGAGCAGTTCTTC; abundance: many; d_gene: .; v_gene: TRBV12-5; j_gene: TRBJ2-1
CDR3aa: CASSRKTGTDNNQPQHF; CDR3nt: TGTGCCAGCAGCCGCAAAACCGGGACAGATAACAATCAGCCCCAGCATTTT; abundance: .; d_gene: TRBD1; v_gene: TRBV6-1; j_gene: TRBJ1-5
CDR3aa: CASSLYRLNYGYTF; CDR3nt: TGTGCCAGCAGTTTATATCGGCTAAACTATGGCTACACCTTC; abundance: many; d_gene: .; v_gene: TRBV28; j_gene: TRBJ1-2
CDR3aa: CASSLSIGQSWMRQETQYF; CDR3nt: TGTGCCAGCAGCTTATCGATAGGGCAATCCTGGATGAGGCAAGAGACCCAGTACTTC; abundance: many; d_gene: .; v_gene: TRBV7-9; j_gene: TRBJ2-5
CDR3aa: CASSIRTSGNRYNEQFF; CDR3nt: TGCGCCAGCAGCATCCGGACTAGCGGGAACCGATACAATGAGCAGTTCTTC; abundance: many; d_gene: TRBD2; v_gene: TRBV5-1; j_gene: TRBJ2-1
CDR3aa: CASSLGKGPAFF; CDR3nt: TGTGCCAGCAGTTTGGGAAAGGGACCAGCTTTCTTT; abundance: few; d_gene: .; v_gene: TRBV12-3/TRBV12-4; j_gene: TRBJ1-1
CDR3aa: CASSFRIGGVSYEQYF; CDR3nt: TGTGCCAGCAGCTTTCGAATCGGGGGCGTCTCCTACGAGCAGTACTTC; abundance: many; d_gene: .; v_gene: TRBV7-2; j_gene: TRBJ2-7
CDR3aa: CASSLDRRGSGANVLTF; CDR3nt: TGCGCCAGCAGCTTAGACAGAAGGGGCTCTGGGGCCAACGTCCTGACTTTC; abundance: many; d_gene: .; v_gene: TRBV5-1; j_gene: TRBJ2-6
CDR3aa: CASKGRGTYNEQFF; CDR3nt: TGTGCCAGCAAGGGGCGGGGGACTTACAATGAGCAGTTCTTC; abundance: .; d_gene: TRBD2; v_gene: TRBV28; j_gene: TRBJ2-1
CDR3aa: CATSVLTGGTKNIQYF; CDR3nt: TGTGCCACCAGCGTCCTAACGGGAGGTACCAAAAACATTCAGTACTTC; abundance: many; d_gene: TRBD2; v_gene: TRBV15; j_gene: TRBJ2-4
CDR3aa: CASSLQGPHEQYF; CDR3nt: TGTGCCAGCTCCCTGCAGGGTCCCCACGAGCAGTACTTC; abundance: many; d_gene: .; v_gene: TRBV12-3/TRBV12-4; j_gene: TRBJ2-7
CDR3aa: CTCSLATWTPQGSYEQFF; CDR3nt: TGTACCTGCAGTTTAGCGACCTGGACACCACAAGGGAGCTATGAGCAGTTCTTC; abundance: once; d_gene: .; v_gene: TRBV12-3/TRBV12-4; j_gene: TRBJ2-1
CDR3aa: CASSPVTSSYNEQFF; CDR3nt: TGTGCCAGCAGCCCGGTAACGAGCTCCTACAATGAGCAGTTCTTC; abundance: many; d_gene: .; v_gene: TRBV7-9; j_gene: TRBJ2-1
CDR3aa: CASSTPGFANTGELFF; CDR3nt: TGTGCCAGCAGTACCCCAGGTTTCGCGAACACCGGGGAGCTGTTTTTT; abundance: many; d_gene: .; v_gene: TRBV6-1; j_gene: TRBJ2-2
CDR3aa: CASSLGYGAGEAYEQYF; CDR3nt: TGTGCCAGCAGCTTAGGGTACGGAGCGGGAGAGGCCTACGAGCAGTACTTC; abundance: many; d_gene: TRBD2; v_gene: TRBV7-2; j_gene: TRBJ2-7
CDR3aa: CASSPEQGGDEKLFF; CDR3nt: TGTGCCAGCAGCCCCGAACAGGGCGGAGATGAAAAACTGTTTTTT; abundance: many; d_gene: .; v_gene: TRBV7-8; j_gene: TRBJ1-4
CDR3aa: CASSGTVAGGGFFPEAFF; CDR3nt: TGTGCCAGCAGCGGTACGGTGGCAGGGGGCGGTTTTTTTCCTGAAGCTTTCTTT; abundance: many; d_gene: TRBD1; v_gene: TRBV11-1; j_gene: TRBJ1-1
CDR3aa: CASSLAPSGEADTQYF; CDR3nt: TGTGCCAGCAGCTTAGCGCCTAGCGGGGAAGCAGATACGCAGTATTTT; abundance: many; d_gene: TRBD2; v_gene: TRBV7-2; j_gene: TRBJ2-3
CDR3aa: CASSRSQERYYEQYF; CDR3nt: TGCGCCAGCAGTCGCTCGCAGGAGAGGTACTACGAGCAGTACTTC; abundance: once; d_gene: .; v_gene: TRBV23-1; j_gene: TRBJ2-7
CDR3aa: CSARPRTGEETQYF; CDR3nt: TGCAGTGCTAGACCTCGGACAGGCGAGGAGACCCAGTACTTC; abundance: few; d_gene: TRBD1; v_gene: TRBV20-1; j_gene: TRBJ2-5
CDR3aa: CASSQALAGNYEQYF; CDR3nt: TGTGCCAGCAGCCAAGCCCTAGCGGGGAACTACGAGCAGTACTTC; abundance: many; d_gene: TRBD2; v_gene: TRBV4-2; j_gene: TRBJ2-7
CDR3aa: CASSSRTGSNQPQHF; CDR3nt: TGTGCCAGCAGCTCTCGGACAGGAAGCAATCAGCCCCAGCATTTT; abundance: few; d_gene: TRBD1; v_gene: TRBV7-2; j_gene: TRBJ1-5
CDR3aa: CASSDRDKRNTIYF; CDR3nt: TGTGCCAGCAGTGACCGGGACAAGCGAAACACCATATATTTT; abundance: many; d_gene: .; v_gene: TRBV12-3/TRBV12-4; j_gene: TRBJ1-3
CDR3aa: CSARGLAGWNEQFF; CDR3nt: TGCAGTGCTAGAGGGTTAGCGGGGTGGAATGAGCAGTTCTTC; abundance: .; d_gene: TRBD2; v_gene: TRBV20-1; j_gene: TRBJ2-1
CDR3aa: CASSFATGSRSGYTF; CDR3nt: TGTGCCAGCAGCTTTGCGACAGGGTCTAGGAGTGGCTACACCTTC; abundance: many; d_gene: TRBD1; v_gene: TRBV7-2; j_gene: TRBJ1-2
CDR3aa: CASSMTTRHEKLFF; CDR3nt: TGCGCCAGCAGCATGACAACGCGTCATGAAAAACTGTTTTTT; abundance: many; d_gene: .; v_gene: TRBV5-1; j_gene: TRBJ1-4
CDR3aa: CSAIRRATEAFF; CDR3nt: TGCAGTGCTATCCGTAGGGCCACTGAAGCTTTCTTT; abundance: .; d_gene: .; v_gene: TRBV20-1; j_gene: TRBJ1-1